This TCR beta chain comes out of a study of blood T cell repertoires in COVID-19. Study information: The origin of the acute and convalescent COVID-19 samples was the United States, Italy and Spain.

Authors' methods: Cell counts per sample came from amplifying reference gene primers. Data came from immunoSEQ multiplex PCR; TCRdb stores just in-frame clones and leaves some out. The V and J calls and clone size are taken from that table; D and trimming were inferred from the DNA. Among some 66,000 clones listed, 90% to 95% were seen once. From germline, CDR1 is SGDLS and CDR2 YYNGEE. This CDR3 has 15 residues. The V end lost 1 base, the J end lost 1 base, and 8 bases lay between the germline ends. The chain is built from TRBV9 and TRBJ1-4; no clear D. The sequencing sample was made of peripheral blood. The clonotype originates from a human donor in a cohort sampled during active COVID-19. CDR3 DNA sequence: TGTGCCAGCAGCGTATCCGGGGTAACTAATGAAAAACTGTTTTTT. It yields the protein CASSVSGVTNEKLFF.